These T cell receptor beta chains were read from a single sample in a study of T cell repertoires in cytomegalovirus infection. Their recognized antigens are unknown. Each CDR3 protein gets one entry after TCRdb re-called the reads with MiXCR. The sample includes approximately 300,000 distinct CDR3 sequences, almost 30% of them seen just once. The sequencing here drew on cultured PBMCs, taken from culture after CMV antigen stimulation. The receptors were gathered from a human donor in good health (CMV status not recorded). Some clones in this sample may be carry-over from other donors' samples. Each CDR3 is given without its conserved first and last residue. Each record gives: V gene, clone size, CDR3 protein. Expanded clones get a size class; other rows say once, few or many, or leave the size out.

TRBV7-6 many ASKARGHTEAF
TRBV10-3 NA AIRGTSRGEQF
TRBV7-9 NA ASSLRTSGLTGELF
TRBV4-1 few ASSQDTSEVYEQY
TRBV5-4 few ASSQVSSYEQY
TRBV19 once ASRDRGRETQY
TRBV28 few ASRNTEAF
TRBV20-1 NA SARDRVGGRYEQY
TRBV7-6 NA ASSLRQTFSYNEQF
TRBV7-2 many ASSLAGVDTQY
TRBV4-2 NA ASSQEYGGKLF
TRBV11-2 few ASSPRRVGERGETQY
TRBV6-6 few ASIPRGDTEAF
TRBV6-1 NA ASSYLAGVYEQF
TRBV6-5 NA ASSYRPGRETQY
TRBV20-1 NA SATSGRSHNEQF
TRBV13 medium-sized ASSFGDNYGYT
TRBV6-6 few ASSVDRGAYEQY
TRBV4-2 once ASSQEGGLMETQY
TRBV19 NA ASRAYRTGVNTEAF
TRBV7-2 once ASSFPGQLKVF
TRBV28 few ASSFRANEKLF
TRBV7-2 few ASSLTWTGDDEKLF
TRBV6-5 few ASSRTGGVQETQY
TRBV20-1 few SAGDRGQWTLSPLH
TRBV7-9 NA ASSLEGKAPRTGELF
TRBV3-1 NA ASTKGTGTDTQY
TRBV24-1 few ATSGTGDGAKNIQY
TRBV6-1 NA ASSTSPGRGPYNEQF
TRBV7-9 many ASSQGLADEKLF
TRBV7-3 NA ASSPRLAGAHGELF
TRBV6-1 few ASSAGTYQETQY
TRBV7-9 NA ASSLVDLGEQY
TRBV6-2/TRBV6-3 few ASSLEDSSYEQY
TRBV28 many ASRYGSYEQY
TRBV19 NA ASSISGYGYT
TRBV29-1 NA SVQGERHNEQF
TRBV29-1 NA SVESPGAEDTEAF
TRBV6-5 few ASSYSGQGAPGTDTQY
TRBV4-1 NA ASSQGPMNTEAF
TRBV5-5 few ASSYRDRGIDGYT
TRBV29-1 NA SVEGVNEKLF
TRBV27 NA ATPTSGRANTQY
TRBV20-1 NA SARRGGTEAF
TRBV6-4 few ASSDSPSQPQH
TRBV2 NA ARSRSPGGYT
TRBV4-1 once ASSPPGTGNQPQH
TRBV12-5 NA ASGPPGLAGPRSSYNEQF
TRBV6-4 NA ASIRGGENTGELF
TRBV6-5 NA ASSWEQNQPQH
TRBV20-1 few SARDPRQGVGNEQF
TRBV7-8 NA ASSPVPDRVDEQY